This TCR beta chain was retrieved from a study of T cell responses to AZD1222 COVID-19 vaccine (dated by TCRdb to the early 2020s). At the level of the whole study: Because spike-specific TCR depth and breadth did not differ between the two schedules, AZD1222 recipients who got a second dose at roughly 4 weeks were pooled with those who got a second dose at roughly 12 weeks. A total of approximately 240 trial participants underwent TCR sequencing, of whom about 200 had received two doses of AZD1222 and 26 had received two doses of the MenACWY control vaccine. Trial participants were enrolled into age subgroups of 18-55, 56-69 and 70-plus years, which contained about 150, 28 and 57 TCR-sequenced participants, respectively. Results and caveats for the whole study, not just this receptor: Vaccine-associated CD4 TCRs spanned the whole spike protein, with dominant responses in regions 160-218 and 743-854. Reportedly, almost half of the unique spike-specific TCRs recognized epitopes lying outside the regions that are mutated in the B.1.351 and B.1.1.7 variants. The 56-69-year group was small, and its depth increase did not reach significance, likely because of low power. Conclusions about previously exposed vaccinees are limited because only a handful of AZD1222 recipients were SARS-CoV-2 seropositive at baseline. No day 14 peak-response samples were available, so repertoires were characterized only after the peak T cell response. Participants were mostly white British, with more females than males. The authors suggested clonal diversity may have been underestimated. After two AZD1222 doses, both the breadth and the depth of spike-specific TCRs were significantly higher than at day 0 and than in MenACWY recipients.

V trim: 1 base; J trim: 3 bases; unmatched bases: 4. Measured from the cysteine to the phenylalanine, the CDR3 is 15 residues long. Here the CDR3 DNA is all that survives: 45 bases in frame from base 1. For CDR1 and CDR2, the germline V gene lists MDHEN and SYDVKM. The CDR3 regions of human TCRbeta chains were analyzed by immunosequencing. Under the source paper's analysis protocol: TCRs in the repertoires were compared against a reference library of SARS-CoV-2-specific TCRs that had been generated with the MIRA antigen-specificity platform. Breadth meant the fraction of unique TCRs that were SARS-CoV-2-associated, whereas depth meant the fraction of total T cells that were SARS-CoV-2-associated. Using the MIRA data, every spike-specific TCR was mapped to the spike region that the TCR reacted to and assigned to either a CD4 or a CD8 class. Log10-transformed breadth and depth values were compared by one-way ANOVA with Sidak's multiple comparisons tests. TCRdb holds this immuneACCESS table with in-frame rearrangements only. Some clones are missing; in checked studies, unresolved V genes explain under half, and the rest has no known cause. The DNA was the basis for D and trimming; V, J and clone size are from that table. In this sample the table shows roughly 140,000 clones, around 94% of which occur a single time. Clones ranked in the top ten supply roughly 1.3% of the sample.

A note on this clone: Its antigen specificity is not known. Per-base quality was not reported, and no clone a single base away is much larger than it.

Per the publication, the time point label means: baseline before first vaccination. Samples from vaccinated people were obtained from the UK trials COV001 and COV002, which included a single-blind randomized controlled phase 2/3 trial of AZD1222 (ChAdOx1 nCoV-19) in healthy adults. For TCRbeta chain sequencing, PBMC samples from trial participants were taken at day 0 and at day 28 after the second dose. The chain is encoded by TRBV28 joined to TRBJ2-3; the junction holds 7 bases that match TRBD2. This sample comprised peripheral blood, obtained on day 0 of AZD1222 vaccination. This TCR derives from an adult in good health. For the CDR3, the sequence is CASSLLSGGTDTQYF. The nucleotides read TGTGCCAGCAGTTTATTGTCGGGGGGTACAGATACGCAGTATTTT.